The 7 T cell receptor beta chains presented below share a single source sample, sequenced in a study of blood T cell repertoires in COVID-19. Method: immunoSEQ multiplex PCR; TCRdb's copy keeps in-frame clones and lacks some. This sample has nearly 40,000 clones; 80% to 90% occur once, and the top ten carry approximately 8.8%. Specimen: peripheral blood. These receptor sequences come from a woman aged 70-85 years with acute or convalescent COVID-19.

The chain uses TRBV6-5 and TRBJ1-1, with no clear D. The germline gives CDR1 MNHEY, CDR2 SVGAGI. The V end was cut by 5 bases, the J end by 7 bases, with 11 bases between. The CDR3 covers 12 residues. The CDR3 protein is CASSHLKREAFF. The CDR3 DNA sequence: TGTGCCAGCAGTCACTTGAAGCGTGAAGCTTTCTTT.

The chain carries TRBV6-6 and TRBJ2-6, with D possibly being TRBD2 (5 bases). Deletions cut 5 bases from V and 1 base from J, with 27 bases between. CDR1 and CDR2 from the germline V gene are MNHNY and SVGAGI (reference sequence). The CDR3 is 21 amino acids. CDR3 sequence reads: CASSPRVGRTEAKSGANVLTF. CDR3 in DNA: TGTGCCAGCAGTCCGCGAGTTGGACGGACTGAGGCTAAATCTGGGGCCAACGTCCTGACTTTC.

The CDR3 region is CASRRAGHYGYTF. DNA for the CDR3: TGTGCCAGCAGGAGAGCAGGCCACTATGGCTACACCTTC. The chain joins TRBV6-5 to TRBJ1-2, with D unresolved. There are 13 residues in the CDR3. The V end lost 6 bases, the J end lost 3 bases, and 11 bases lay between the germline ends. The germline CDR1 and CDR2 sequences are MNHEY and SVGAGI.

J is TRBJ2-4 and V is TRBV6-5, with D maybe TRBD1 (5 bases). Trimming removed 6 bases from V and 0 bases from J, with 12 bases in between. The CDR3 runs to 15 residues. From germline, CDR1 is MNHEY and CDR2 SVGAGI. The CDR3 DNA reads as TGTGCCAGCAGGCCAGGGTTCCTAGCCAAAAACATTCAGTACTTC. It yields the protein CASRPGFLAKNIQYF.

The genes are TRBV5-6 and TRBJ2-2; weak D call: TRBD2 (5 bases). Germline CDR1 SGHDT, CDR2 YYEEEE. The CDR3 length is 12 residues. The ends were cut back, 4 bases at V and 8 bases at J, with 9 bases in the middle. The CDR3 sequence: CASSPREGELFF. The CDR3 DNA sequence: TGTGCCAGCAGCCCCCGGGAAGGGGAGCTGTTTTTT. The full variable domain, its missing parts supplied by reference TRBV5-6 and TRBJ2-2, is DAGVTQSPTHLIKTRGQQVTLRCSPKSGHDTVSWYQQALGQGPQFIFQYYEEEERQRGNFPDRFSGHQFPNYSSELNVNALLLGDSALYLCASSPREGELFFGEGSRLTVL.

The chain carries TRBV5-4 and TRBJ1-6; a possible D gene is TRBD1 (6 bases). This CDR3 has 14 amino acids. Trimming pared 2 bases from V and 6 bases from J, leaving 9 bases between. Germline V lookup: CDR1 SGHNT, CDR2 YYREEE (reference sequence). The CDR3 spells CASSFEQGNSPLHF. The CDR3 DNA is TGTGCCAGCAGCTTTGAACAGGGTAATTCACCCCTCCACTTT.

J is TRBJ2-5 and V is TRBV6-2 or TRBV6-3; D possibly corresponds to TRBD1 (5 bases). CDR1 MNHEY and CDR2 SVGEGT come from the germline V gene. V lost 2 bases and J lost 7, with 11 bases in between. The CDR3 contains 13 residues. The CDR3 loop reads CASSYLPQGTQYF. The CDR3 DNA reads TGTGCCAGCAGTTACCTGCCCCAGGGGACCCAGTACTTC.